What follows are 29 T cell receptor beta chains derived from one specimen sequenced in a study of T cells in Graves' hyperthyroidism and ophthalmopathy. The investigators amplified TCR beta CDR3 regions from RNA transcripts. The HTBI primer set served for first-round RT-PCR of the TCR CDR3. TCRdb re-analysed the multiplex PCR reads in MiXCR, keeping a single row per CDR3 protein. The table records around 200,000 distinct CDR3 sequences, 17% of them present only once. Source material: blood. These TCRs come from a woman between 45 and 65 years old with Graves' hyperthyroidism.

The J gene is TRBJ2-1, the V gene TRBV14; D remains unclear. CDR1 is SGHDN, CDR2 FVKESK, per germline. The length of the CDR3 is 13 residues. V lost 2 bases to trimming and J lost 9 bases, with 11 bases between them. DNA of the CDR3: TGTGCCAGCAGCCAAATACTCCGAGCTGAGCAGTTCTTC. Its translation is CASSQILRAEQFF.

This sequence joins TRBV7-9 and TRBJ1-1, with 8 positions matching TRBD1. The CDR3 extends over 15 amino acids. V dropped 3 bases and J dropped 8; count of bases not matched to a gene: 11. CDR1 SEHNR and CDR2 FQNEAQ come from the germline V gene (reference sequence). CDR3 sequence (DNA): TGTGCCAGCAGCTTCTTAGATGGAGGACAGGGAGAAGCTTTCTTT. It is translated as CASSFLDGGQGEAFF.

The sample holds a few counts of this clonotype. The chain couples TRBV4-1 to TRBJ1-1; D possibly corresponds to TRBD1 (5 bases). Germline V gives CDR1 MGHRA, CDR2 YSYEKL. This CDR3 comprises 13 residues. The germline V and J ends were trimmed by 1 base and 5 bases, with 8 bases remaining between them. CDR3 coding DNA: TGCGCCAGCAGCCAAGTTAGGGGTACTGAAGCTTTCTTT. Protein product: CASSQVRGTEAFF.

This clonotype was seen ten or more times. The rearrangement links TRBV28 to TRBJ1-6; D ambiguous. The V gene lost 5 bases and the J gene lost 8 bases, with 13 bases spanning the gap. The germline gives CDR1 MDHEN, CDR2 SYDVKM. The CDR3 length is 14 residues. The CDR3 spells CASSLTDRYSPLHF. CDR3 nucleotide sequence: TGTGCCAGCAGTCTAACCGACCGTTATTCACCCCTCCACTTT.

In its sample, this clonotype was seen many times. The chain combines TRBV20-1 with TRBJ2-7; D is unresolved. V lost 4 bases, J lost 6 bases, and 10 bases lay in between. There are 11 residues in the CDR3. Germline V gene sequence: CDR1 DFQATT, CDR2 SNEGSKA (reference sequence). The CDR3 DNA sequence: TGCAGTGCTATAGAGGCCGTCGAGCAGTACTTC. This sequence encodes CSAIEAVEQYF.

This clonotype was found a few times. The CDR3 nucleotides are TGTGCCAGCAGTTCACAGGGGGCTAAAAACATTCAGTACTTC. Its translation: CASSSQGAKNIQYF. This chain joins TRBV27 and TRBJ2-4; 9 positions agree with TRBD1. Germline values: CDR1 MNHEY, CDR2 SMNVEV (reference sequence). Trimming cost V 4 bases and J 4 bases; bases outside gene matches: 2. The CDR3 is 14 residues long.

This clonotype was recorded many times. V usage is TRBV5-1 and J usage is TRBJ2-3; maybe TRBD2 (6 bases). V lost 2 bases, J lost 2 bases, and 12 bases lay in between. Per germline, CDR1 SGHRS and CDR2 YFSETQ. The CDR3 is made up of 15 amino acids. This CDR3 is CASSFQRAYTDTQYF. The CDR3, as DNA: TGCGCCAGCAGCTTCCAGCGGGCCTACACAGATACGCAGTATTTT.

This chain connects TRBV20-1 to TRBJ2-7; no firm D call. The CDR3 length is 12 residues. Trimming took 2 bases from V and 4 from J, leaving 9 bases between them. From germline, CDR1 is DFQATT and CDR2 SNEGSKA (reference sequence). CDR3 sequence reads: CSARLPGYEQYF. The CDR3 DNA sequence: TGCAGTGCTAGACTCCCTGGATACGAGCAGTACTTC.

The chain is built from TRBV3-1 and TRBJ1-2, with 9 positions matching TRBD1. V was clipped by 4 bases and J by 4 bases; unmatched bases: 7. Germline CDR1 reads LGHDT; CDR2 reads YNNKEL (reference sequence). This CDR3 has 15 amino acids. CDR3 amino acids: CASSPNRGPRYGYTF. In DNA, the CDR3 is TGTGCCAGCAGCCCTAACAGGGGGCCCCGCTATGGCTACACCTTC.

The sample holds many counts of this clonotype. V is TRBV7-3 and J is TRBJ1-1, with 8 bases aligning to TRBD1. The CDR3 has 15 amino acids. The germline V gene encodes CDR1 SGHTA and CDR2 FQGTGA. V dropped 5 bases and J dropped 4; count of bases not matched to a gene: 9. The chain's CDR3 is CASSPQGARSTEAFF. In nucleotides, the CDR3 is TGTGCCAGCAGCCCCCAGGGGGCGAGATCCACTGAAGCTTTCTTT. The complete variable domain, with remaining parts taken from reference TRBV7-3 and TRBJ1-1, reads GAGVSQTPSNKVTEKGKYVELRCDPISGHTALYWYRQSLGQGPEFLIYFQGTGAADDSGLPNDRFFAVRPEGSVSTLKIQRTERGDSAVYLCASSPQGARSTEAFFGQGTRLTVV.

With regard to this clonotype: A much larger clone differs from this one at a single base, so this may be a read error. The chain joins TRBV6-1 to TRBJ1-2; unclear D gene. This CDR3 region has 13 residues. Germline V CDR1 and CDR2: MNHNS, SASEGT. The V gene lost 3 bases and the J gene lost 8 bases, with 13 bases spanning the gap. CDR3 residues: CASSEDVRKGYTF. CDR3 DNA: TGTGCCAGCAGTGAGGACGTACGGAAGGGCTACACCTTC.

This clonotype was counted at least ten times. V and J are TRBV28 and TRBJ1-6; D is uncertain. V was trimmed by 6 bases and J by 7 bases, leaving 13 bases between them. CDR3 length equals 14 residues. The germline gives CDR1 MDHEN, CDR2 SYDVKM. The CDR3 sequence: CASSIGRPNSPLHF. DNA for the CDR3: TGTGCCAGCAGCATCGGCCGGCCAAATTCACCCCTCCACTTT.

This clonotype occurred many times. V usage is TRBV20-1 and J usage is TRBJ1-2, with D hard to call. This CDR3 is 14 amino acids long. Germline V gene lookup returns CDR1 DFQATT and CDR2 SNEGSKA (reference sequence). V lost 3 bases to trimming and J lost 4 bases, with 15 bases between them. The CDR3 nucleotides are TGCAGTGCTAGCGATCCGAAAGAAGGCTATGGCTACACCTTC. As protein: CSASDPKEGYGYTF.

The chain couples TRBV2 to TRBJ2-3; 9 bases map to TRBD1. J lost 7 bases, V lost 6 bases, and 17 bases had no gene match. Per germline, CDR1 SNHLY and CDR2 FYNNEI. The CDR3 loop spans 17 amino acids. The CDR3 bases are TGTGCCAGCAGAACCTACAGGGGGCGATATTATTCCCATACGCAGTATTTT. The encoded protein is CASRTYRGRYYSHTQYF.

The rearrangement uses TRBV19 and TRBJ1-5; TRBD1 might be the D (5 bases). V gave up 0 bases and J gave up 1 base, with 7 bases separating them. Germline lookup yields CDR1 LNHDA and CDR2 SQIVND (reference sequence). CDR3 length equals 15 residues. CDR3: CASSIDRGSNQPQHF. CDR3 nucleotide sequence: TGTGCCAGTAGTATAGATCGGGGCAGCAATCAGCCCCAGCATTTT.

This clonotype was detected only a few times. This clone may be a read error of a much larger clone one base away. V gene TRBV18 combines with J gene TRBJ1-1, with a weak D call TRBD1 (6 bases). The V gene's germline CDR1 is KGHSH and CDR2 LQKENI. The CDR3 has 12 amino acids. The CDR3: CASSTGNTEALF. CDR3 DNA sequence: TGTGCCAGCTCAACAGGGAACACTGAAGCTCTCTTT.

This clonotype was counted ten times or more. The CDR3 is CASTTPPTEAFF. DNA of the CDR3: TGTGCCAGCACGACTCCCCCCACTGAAGCTTTCTTT. The chain combines TRBV6-1 with TRBJ1-1; D is uncertain. The CDR3 is made up of 12 amino acids. V lost 7 bases to trimming and J lost 4 bases, with 10 bases between them. The germline V gene encodes CDR1 MNHNS and CDR2 SASEGT.

The rearrangement joins TRBV28 to TRBJ2-7; 7 nucleotides align to TRBD1. The CDR3 consists of 16 residues. V lost 5 bases, J lost 2 bases, and 12 bases stayed unmatched. Germline values: CDR1 MDHEN, CDR2 SYDVKM. The CDR3 is CASSPSGQDGPYEQYF. The CDR3 DNA sequence: TGTGCCAGCAGTCCCTCAGGACAGGACGGCCCCTACGAGCAGTACTTC.

This clonotype was counted at least ten times. The chain joins TRBV7-2 to TRBJ2-2; 9 bases map to TRBD2. CDR1 SGHTA and CDR2 FQGNSA come from the germline V gene. The CDR3 runs to 15 residues. J was trimmed by 3 bases and V by 3 bases; bases with no gene match: 2. The CDR3 spells CASSFGGGDTGELFF. Here the CDR3 DNA reads TGTGCCAGCAGCTTCGGCGGGGGGGACACCGGGGAGCTGTTTTTT.

In this sample, this clonotype turned up many times. This chain connects TRBV9 to TRBJ1-2; D gene uncertain. The V end was cut by 8 bases, the J end by 2 bases, with 10 bases between. Germline CDR1 and CDR2: SGDLS and YYNGEE. This CDR3 spans 12 amino acids. For the CDR3, the DNA is TGTGCCAGTACCGGGAACAACTATGGCTACACCTTC. Translating gives CASTGNNYGYTF. Full variable domain (outside the CDR3, taken from reference TRBV9 and TRBJ1-2): DSGVTQTPKHLITATGQRVTLRCSPRSGDLSVYWYQQSLDQGLQFLIQYYNGEERAKGNILERFSAQQFPDLHSELNLSSLELGDSALYFCASTGNNYGYTFGSGTRLTVV.

Many counts were recorded for this clonotype. The chain links TRBV27 to TRBJ1-2; 12 nucleotides match TRBD1. Trimming took 2 bases from V and 8 from J; bases not matched to a gene: 6. The CDR3 extends over 15 amino acids. Germline V gene sequence: CDR1 MNHEY, CDR2 SMNVEV (reference sequence). In nucleotides, the CDR3 is TGTGCCAGCAGTTTACGGGACAGGGGGCTGTGGGGCTACACCTTC. This encodes CASSLRDRGLWGYTF.

This clonotype is categorized as medium-sized. J is TRBJ2-1 and V is TRBV12-3 or TRBV12-4; D is ambiguous. This CDR3 is 12 amino acids long. The V end was cut by 0 bases, the J end by 9 bases, with 6 bases between. CDR3 sequence (DNA): TGTGCCAGCAGTTTAGCAGTCGGTGAGCAGTTCTTC. Its translation is CASSLAVGEQFF.

This clonotype has at least ten counts. The chain employs TRBV6-6 and TRBJ1-1; D not resolved. Trimming stripped 0 bases from V and 0 bases from J, with 8 bases between. The CDR3 is 15 amino acids. CDR1 and CDR2 (germline): MNHNY, SVGAGI (reference sequence). CDR3 nucleotides: TGTGCCAGCAGTTACTCGGGAACGGTGAACACTGAAGCTTTCTTT. It translates to CASSYSGTVNTEAFF.

A remark on this clonotype: A clone one base away is much larger, so this may be a read error. The chain has TRBV27 and TRBJ2-2, with D possibly being TRBD2 (5 bases). Per germline, CDR1 MNHEY and CDR2 SMNVEV (reference sequence). The CDR3 loop spans 13 amino acids. The CDR3 here is CASRGFLAGEPFF. As DNA, the CDR3 is TGTGCCAGCAGGGGGTTTCTGGCCGGGGAGCCGTTTTTT.

This clonotype was seen at least ten times. V gene TRBV28 combines with J gene TRBJ1-2, with D tentatively TRBD1 (5 bases). Trimming took off 5 bases at V and 13 bases at J, with 17 bases between the two ends. This CDR3 contains 12 residues. CDR1 and CDR2 (germline): MDHEN, SYDVKM. The CDR3 DNA sequence: TGTGCCAGCAGTATCCGGGACCGAGGCCGCACCTTC. Translated, it gives CASSIRDRGRTF.

The chain carries TRBV4-1 and TRBJ2-7; 9 bases agree with TRBD1. CDR1 is MGHRA, CDR2 YSYEKL, per germline. This CDR3 contains 16 residues. Trimming took 2 bases from V and 1 from J; bases not matched to a gene: 6. CDR3 DNA: TGCGCCAGCAGCCAACAGGGACAGGGAGCTTCCTACGAGCAGTACTTC. It translates to CASSQQGQGASYEQYF.

This clonotype occurred a few times. The chain recombines TRBV6-1 with TRBJ1-4, with D tentatively TRBD1 (5 bases). Looked up from germline, CDR1 is MNHNS and CDR2 is SASEGT. Trimming removed 3 bases from V and 3 bases from J, with 11 bases in between. The CDR3 has 15 amino acids. The CDR3 sequence is CASSEGGLANEKLFF. CDR3 in DNA: TGTGCCAGCAGTGAGGGGGGACTGGCTAATGAAAAACTGTTTTTT.

The V gene is TRBV7-2, the J gene TRBJ2-1; a possible D gene is TRBD2 (5 bases). This CDR3 comprises 16 residues. V was pared by 1 base and J by 8 bases, with 18 bases between. Germline CDR1 is SGHTA and CDR2 is FQGNSA. Here the CDR3 reads CASSLVGGRRLDEQFF. The CDR3 nucleotides are TGTGCCAGCAGCTTAGTGGGCGGGCGTCGCCTCGATGAGCAGTTCTTC. The full variable domain, completed using reference TRBV7-2 and TRBJ2-1, is GAGVSQSPSNKVTEKGKDVELRCDPISGHTALYWYRQSLGQGLEFLIYFQGNSAPDKSGLPSDRFSAERTGGSVSTLTIQRTQQEDSAVYLCASSLVGGRRLDEQFFGPGTRLTVL.

This clonotype came up many times. The chain joins TRBV5-1 to TRBJ2-7, with 7 bases that match TRBD1. Germline V gene sequence: CDR1 SGHRS, CDR2 YFSETQ. This CDR3 is built from 15 residues. V trimming: 2 bases; J trimming: 5 bases; junction bases outside the gene matches: 10. CDR3 region: CASSFGRGRVHEQYF. The CDR3 DNA is TGCGCCAGCAGCTTCGGAAGGGGGCGCGTCCACGAGCAGTACTTC.